The 28 T cell receptor beta chains below come from one sample, sequenced in a study of CD8+CD57+ T cells in acquired aplastic anemia. Both TCR beta VDJ combination and CDR3 sequence profiling were carried out. Genomic DNA was the template for this profiling. TCRdb passed the reads through MiXCR, listing each CDR3 protein once. The table records more than 150,000 distinct CDR3 sequences, roughly half of them present only once. The sequencing input was sorted CD4+, CD8+, or CD8+CD57+ T cells (not recorded which) from PBMCs. The receptors originated from a human donor in good health.

The V and J genes are TRBV7-9 and TRBJ1-1; D remains ambiguous. The CDR3 has 13 residues. V was pared by 3 bases and J by 4 bases, with 9 bases between. Per germline, CDR1 SEHNR and CDR2 FQNEAQ (reference sequence). CDR3 nucleotide sequence: TGTGCCAGCAGCTTCCCAAGGAGCACTGAAGCTTTCTTT. Translating gives CASSFPRSTEAFF.

The chain has TRBV7-2 and TRBJ2-3, with unresolved D. Germline V CDR1 and CDR2: SGHTA, FQGNSA. This CDR3 has 12 amino acids. Trimming shortened V by 5 bases and J by 7 bases, and 10 bases separated the two germline ends. In DNA, the CDR3 is TGTGCCAGCAGCCCTCTTGTGAATACGCAGTATTTT. Translated, it gives CASSPLVNTQYF.

This clonotype was recorded a few times. The rearrangement uses TRBV7-6 and TRBJ2-1; D is ambiguous. The length of the CDR3 is 15 residues. Trimming pared 1 base from V and 0 bases from J, leaving 7 bases between. The V gene's germline CDR1 is SGHVS and CDR2 FNYEAQ. CDR3 bases: TGTGCCAGCAGCTTAGTAGTAGACTCCTACAATGAGCAGTTCTTC. Amino acid sequence: CASSLVVDSYNEQFF.

This clonotype showed up many times. The V gene is TRBV20-1, the J gene TRBJ2-1; 8 nucleotides line up with TRBD1. V shed 0 bases and J 4 bases; nucleotides not matched to a gene: 8. The CDR3 loop spans 16 amino acids. The germline CDR1 and CDR2 sequences are DFQATT and SNEGSKA (reference sequence). CDR3 region: CSARDTNRGAYNEQFF. The CDR3 DNA reads TGCAGTGCTAGAGATACCAACAGGGGGGCATACAATGAGCAGTTCTTC.

V and J are TRBV5-1 and TRBJ2-7, with D unclear. V gave up 0 bases and J gave up 0 bases, with 10 bases separating them. The CDR3 sequence is 15 residues long. Germline V gene lookup returns CDR1 SGHRS and CDR2 YFSETQ. CDR3 DNA: TGCGCCAGCAGCTTGGGGGGTGGGAACTCCTACGAGCAGTACTTC. It yields the protein CASSLGGGNSYEQYF.

This clonotype has just a few counts. This chain connects TRBV7-2 to TRBJ1-4; no firm D call. V was clipped by 5 bases and J by 5 bases, with 6 bases between them. CDR3 length: 12 amino acids. Germline-derived CDR1 and CDR2 are SGHTA and FQGNSA. Here the CDR3 DNA reads TGTGCCAGCAGCCCTCGGAATGAAAAACTGTTTTTT. Its translation is CASSPRNEKLFF.

This clonotype has at least ten counts. The chain recombines TRBV7-9 with TRBJ1-1, with D unresolved. The germline CDR1 and CDR2 sequences are SEHNR and FQNEAQ (reference sequence). V gave up 1 base and J gave up 2 bases, with 8 bases separating them. The CDR3 runs to 14 residues. The CDR3 sequence is CASSLDGPNTEAFF. CDR3 sequence (DNA): TGTGCCAGCAGCTTAGATGGCCCTAACACTGAAGCTTTCTTT.

This chain joins TRBV25-1 and TRBJ2-5; the match to TRBD1 covers 8 bases. Unmatched junction bases numbered 5, after V lost 2 bases and J lost 0 bases. The germline V gene encodes CDR1 MGHDK and CDR2 SYGVNS. The CDR3 is made up of 16 amino acids. This CDR3 is CASSEGGQAYQETQYF. In nucleotides, the CDR3 is TGTGCCAGCAGTGAAGGGGGACAGGCCTACCAAGAGACCCAGTACTTC.

The J gene is TRBJ1-5, the V gene TRBV4-1; 9 bases map to TRBD1. The CDR3 is made up of 21 amino acids. Germline V gene lookup returns CDR1 MGHRA and CDR2 YSYEKL. Germline trimming cut 3 bases from V and 2 bases from J; bases unmatched to any gene: 20. CDR3 coding DNA: TGCGCCAGCAGCCATGCTAGGAAAGGACAGGGGACAAAGTTGGGCAATCAGCCCCAGCATTTT. It translates to CASSHARKGQGTKLGNQPQHF.

The chain carries TRBV7-9 and TRBJ2-7; a weak D match, TRBD2 (7 bases). CDR3 length equals 14 residues. Trimming shortened V by 6 bases and J by 0 bases, and 12 bases separated the two germline ends. Germline-derived CDR1 and CDR2 are SEHNR and FQNEAQ (reference sequence). The CDR3 is CASRQGGGSYEQYF. The CDR3 DNA follows: TGTGCCAGCAGGCAAGGGGGGGGCTCCTACGAGCAGTACTTC.

The chain combines TRBV10-3 with TRBJ1-5; D is unclear. The germline V and J ends were trimmed by 6 bases and 0 bases, with 12 bases remaining between them. The CDR3 sequence is 15 residues long. Germline assignment: CDR1 ENHRY and CDR2 SYGVKD. CDR3 DNA: TGTGCCATCAGGGAGGGTGCCTATAGCAATCAGCCCCAGCATTTT. Its translation: CAIREGAYSNQPQHF.

The rearrangement uses TRBV11-3 and TRBJ2-4, with 12 positions matching TRBD2. The CDR3 contains 18 residues. In germline, CDR1 is SGHNT, CDR2 YENEEA. V shed 3 bases and J 3 bases; nucleotides not matched to a gene: 9. In DNA, the CDR3 is TGTGCCAGCAGCTTCGGCCTAGCGGGAGGGTTGGGCAAAAACATTCAGTACTTC. Its translation: CASSFGLAGGLGKNIQYF.

This clonotype showed up many times. This rearrangement joins TRBV6-2 or TRBV6-3 to TRBJ1-2; D is unclear. The germline CDR1 and CDR2 sequences are MNHEY and SVGEGT. V was cut by 2 bases and J by 4 bases, with 8 bases left in between. The CDR3 is 13 residues long. The CDR3 DNA follows: TGTGCCAGCAGTTACCAGGAGACCTATGGCTACACCTTC. This encodes CASSYQETYGYTF.

Comments on this clonotype: At one boundary the junction diverges from the germline segment, which might be a read error. V is TRBV2 and J is TRBJ1-5; D is unclear. Germline V lookup: CDR1 SNHLY, CDR2 FYNNEI. The CDR3 consists of 15 residues. CDR3 loop: CASGGGSYSNQPQHF. The DNA of the CDR3 is TGTGCCAGCGGCGGCGGCAGTTATAGCAATCAGCCCCAGCACTTT.

The rearrangement links TRBV5-4 to TRBJ1-6; tentatively, D is TRBD1 (5 bases). The CDR3 is 14 residues long. V was clipped by 5 bases and J by 9 bases, with 15 bases between them. Germline-derived CDR1 and CDR2 are SGHNT and YYREEE (reference sequence). CDR3 region: CASSRGEASSPLHF. DNA of the CDR3: TGTGCCAGCAGTAGAGGGGAGGCAAGTTCACCCCTCCACTTT.

This clonotype was found many times. The chain employs TRBV7-9 and TRBJ2-7; 16 nucleotides align to TRBD2. The germline gives CDR1 SEHNR, CDR2 FQNEAQ (reference sequence). The CDR3 is 17 residues long. Unmatched junction bases numbered 8, after V lost 5 bases and J lost 4 bases. CDR3 region: CASSEGLAGGVPYEQYF. The CDR3 DNA is TGTGCCAGCAGCGAGGGACTAGCGGGAGGGGTCCCTTACGAGCAGTACTTC.

This clonotype showed up many times. This rearrangement joins TRBV12-3 or TRBV12-4 to TRBJ2-7; no firm D call. The CDR3 is 13 residues long. V was pared by 1 base and J by 0 bases, with 4 bases between. In nucleotides, the CDR3 is TGTGCCAGCAGTTTAGTGGGCTCCTACGAGCAGTACTTC. Residues: CASSLVGSYEQYF.

This clonotype occurred many times. The CDR3 DNA is TGTGCCAGCAGTGACGCTAGGTCAACGAACACTGAAGCTTTCTTT. Protein product: CASSDARSTNTEAFF. The chain combines TRBV2 with TRBJ1-1; D not resolved. In germline, CDR1 is SNHLY, CDR2 FYNNEI. The CDR3 extends over 15 amino acids. V was shortened by 3 bases and J by 1 base, with 12 bases between the two germline ends.

This clonotype came up a few times. The chain couples TRBV30 to TRBJ1-1; no clear D. Germline-derived CDR1 and CDR2 are GTSNPN and SVGIG (reference sequence). The CDR3 has 12 amino acids. V shed 0 bases and J shed 7 bases, with 9 bases lying between them. The CDR3 here is CAWSVQRIEAFF. The CDR3, as DNA: TGTGCCTGGAGTGTCCAAAGGATTGAAGCTTTCTTT.

This clonotype was counted many times. The rearrangement joins TRBV7-3 to TRBJ2-3, with 12 bases that match TRBD2. Germline lookup yields CDR1 SGHTA and CDR2 FQGTGA. J gave up 6 bases and V 3 bases, and 10 bases lay outside the gene matches. The CDR3 sequence is 17 residues long. CDR3 protein: CASSFLPTSGRADTQYF. The CDR3 DNA follows: TGTGCCAGCAGCTTTCTCCCGACTAGCGGGAGAGCGGATACGCAGTATTTT. Combining the CDR3 with reference TRBV7-3 and TRBJ2-3 gives the whole variable domain GAGVSQTPSNKVTEKGKYVELRCDPISGHTALYWYRQSLGQGPEFLIYFQGTGAADDSGLPNDRFFAVRPEGSVSTLKIQRTERGDSAVYLCASSFLPTSGRADTQYFGPGTRLTVL.

The V and J genes are TRBV15 and TRBJ2-5; unclear D gene. CDR1 and CDR2 from the germline V gene are LNHNV and YYDKDF (reference sequence). The V end was cut by 1 base, the J end by 2 bases, with 23 bases between. The CDR3 sequence is 19 residues long. The CDR3: CATSRGIRAIRNVQETQYF. CDR3 nucleotides: TGTGCCACCAGCAGAGGGATACGGGCTATTCGAAACGTACAAGAGACCCAGTACTTC.

The chain couples TRBV28 to TRBJ1-4; D call uncertain. The germline V gene has CDR1 MDHEN and CDR2 SYDVKM. The CDR3 runs to 13 residues. Between the trimmed V and J ends, which lost 2 bases and 7 bases, there was a span of 8 bases. In DNA form, the CDR3 reads TGTGCCAGCAGTTTACTGGGGAGTGAAAAACTGTTTTTT. Its translation: CASSLLGSEKLFF.

In its sample, this clonotype was seen many times. The CDR3 is CASSPHGRTTYEQYF. The CDR3 DNA follows: TGTGCCAGCAGCCCCCATGGGCGGACTACCTACGAGCAGTACTTC. J is TRBJ2-7 and V is TRBV11-2; tentatively, D is TRBD2 (6 bases). Trimming stripped 5 bases from V and 2 bases from J, with 16 bases between. The CDR3 covers 15 residues. CDR1 is SGHAT, CDR2 FQNNGV, per germline. Full variable domain (missing parts from reference TRBV11-2 and TRBJ2-7): EAGVAQSPRYKIIEKRQSVAFWCNPISGHATLYWYQQILGQGPKLLIQFQNNGVVDDSQLPKDRFSAERLKGVDSTLKIQPAKLEDSAVYLCASSPHGRTTYEQYFGPGTRLTVT.

This clonotype was seen only a few times. The chain carries TRBV6-1 and TRBJ1-5; D unclear. V gave up 6 bases and J gave up 6 bases, with 18 bases separating them. Per germline, CDR1 MNHNS and CDR2 SASEGT. The CDR3 spans 15 residues. The CDR3 DNA follows: TGTGCCAGCAGATCGGACCCGTTCCGGCCTCAGCCCCAGCATTTT. Translated: CASRSDPFRPQPQHF.

The gene calls are TRBV5-6 and TRBJ1-4; the D gene is possibly TRBD1 (5 bases). The CDR3 totals 15 residues. Germline CDR1 reads SGHDT; CDR2 reads YYEEEE. The V end was cut by 2 bases, the J end by 4 bases, with 12 bases between. CDR3 in DNA: TGTGCCAGCAGCTTCCGGGACGCCGGTAATGAAAAACTGTTTTTT. It codes for CASSFRDAGNEKLFF.

The chain has TRBV24-1 and TRBJ1-1; D ambiguous. Trimming took 4 bases from V and 8 from J, leaving 13 bases between them. This CDR3 contains 13 residues. CDR1 and CDR2 (germline): KGHDR, SFDVKD. The chain's CDR3 is CATSERGGSEAFF. CDR3 coding DNA: TGTGCCACCAGTGAGCGGGGAGGGTCCGAAGCTTTCTTT.

V is TRBV5-6 and J is TRBJ2-5, with D maybe TRBD2 (5 bases). Looked up from germline, CDR1 is SGHDT and CDR2 is YYEEEE. The V end was cut by 4 bases, the J end by 7 bases, with 17 bases between. The CDR3 totals 14 residues. This CDR3 reads CASSPDLWTGTQYF. The DNA of the CDR3 is TGTGCCAGCAGCCCTGACCTCTGGACTGGGACCCAGTACTTC. Together with reference TRBV5-6 and TRBJ2-5, the CDR3 gives the full variable domain: DAGVTQSPTHLIKTRGQQVTLRCSPKSGHDTVSWYQQALGQGPQFIFQYYEEEERQRGNFPDRFSGHQFPNYSSELNVNALLLGDSALYLCASSPDLWTGTQYFGPGTRLLVL.

This clonotype has only a few counts. This chain links TRBV3-1 with TRBJ2-7, with 8 nucleotides matching TRBD1. Germline lookup yields CDR1 LGHDT and CDR2 YNNKEL (reference sequence). CDR3 size: 14 residues. With V trimmed by 3 bases and J by 7 bases, 8 bases remained unmatched. CDR3 sequence: CASSQRTGRGEQYF. CDR3 coding DNA: TGTGCCAGCAGCCAGAGGACAGGGCGTGGAGAGCAGTACTTC.